The table lists the clone carrying this TCR beta chain with a few counts. The CDR3 is made up of 14 amino acids. Germline CDR1 is SGHAT and CDR2 is FQNNGV. Trimming cost V 6 bases and J 2 bases; bases outside gene matches: 3. In the original processing: Using reference gene primer amplification, nucleated cell counts were estimated. The method was immunoSEQ multiplex PCR; TCRdb's version includes in-frame clones alone and lacks a portion of them. Clone size and the V and J calls come from that table; the DNA yielded D and trimming. The sample holds under 200,000 clones; 80% to 90% are singletons and the top ten take roughly 2.7%. This sample stems from a study of blood T cell repertoires in COVID-19. The wider study: Nucleic acid was either cDNA or gDNA, and it came from T cells, B-cell-depleted T cells, or PBMCs.

This rearrangement joins TRBV11-2 to TRBJ1-3; 8 nucleotides agree with TRBD1. This receptor was obtained from a woman aged 80 or over with COVID-19, enrolled during active disease. The sequencing input was peripheral blood. The CDR3 bases are TGTGCCAGCAGTGACAGGGGTACTGGAAACACCATATATTTT. Its protein product is CASSDRGTGNTIYF. The full variable domain, rest sourced from reference TRBV11-2 and TRBJ1-3, is EAGVAQSPRYKIIEKRQSVAFWCNPISGHATLYWYQQILGQGPKLLIQFQNNGVVDDSQLPKDRFSAERLKGVDSTLKIQPAKLEDSAVYLCASSDRGTGNTIYFGEGSWLTVV.